This entry is about one T cell receptor (beta chain). No antigen is known for it. The data are from a study of graft-versus-host responses after intestinal transplantation. Study-wide background: Anti-thymocyte globulin served as induction for all recipients, who then took tacrolimus and steroids for approximately three years.

V lost 3 bases to trimming and J lost 5 bases, with 18 bases between them. The V gene's germline CDR1 is SGHNT and CDR2 YYREEE (reference sequence). The CDR3 loop spans 15 amino acids. Clones were sequenced by immunoSEQ multiplex PCR, and TCRdb holds only the in-frame ones, with some missing. The sample includes 8,500 to 10,000 clones, around 91% of them seen just once. Overall study results and limits: Researchers found peak circulating GvH clone levels linked to early post-transplant HvG declines. GvH clonotypes were identified within recipient marrow, with a subset emerging first in ileum or blood.

The source was PBMCs, collected roughly 42 days after intestinal transplant. The genes are TRBV5-4 and TRBJ2-7; D may be TRBD2 (6 bases). The source of this sequence is a human patient who received an intestinal transplant, so some T cells may come from the graft donor. The CDR3 coding sequence is TGTGCCAGCAGCTGGCAAAGCGGCGGGATCCACGAGCAGTACTTC. Translated: CASSWQSGGIHEQYF.